This T cell receptor beta chain was sequenced for a study of cytomegalovirus exposure and HLA in healthy donors. About this clone: Its target is unknown. This same CDR3 is encoded by further DNA sequences in the sample.

In the PCR, 60 Vbeta and 13 Jbeta primers were used. The table came from immunoSEQ multiplex PCR; TCRdb's copy has only in-frame clones and leaves some out. The sample lists 150,000 to 180,000 clones, about 68% occurring once. V shed 6 bases, J shed 4 bases, and the junction held 4 bases outside the gene matches. This CDR3 is 14 amino acids long. Germline CDR1 is SNHLY and CDR2 is FYNNEI. Overall study results and limits: Sequencing likely generated an artifact that appeared as a cluster of highly shared sequence variants. Cytomegalovirus status was reportedly diagnosed by the classifier with high specificity and sensitivity. In the analysis, some V segments, TRBV6-2 and TRBV6-3 included, were excluded as indistinguishable. Donors belonging to an Asian-associated ancestry cluster reportedly showed fewer N-insertions in productive TCRs than the approximately 640-donor mean, according to what a later analysis found.

This clonotype was obtained from a man younger than 45 in good health and CMV-seronegative. The chain employs TRBV2 and TRBJ1-5; 9 bases match TRBD1. The specimen sequenced was PBMCs. The CDR3 coding sequence is TGTGCCAGCAGCCGGACAGGGGAGAATCAGCCCCAGCATTTT. Translation gives CASSRTGENQPQHF.